This passage covers 16 T cell receptor beta chains from one sample sequenced in a study of early T cells in non-severe SARS-CoV-2 infection. TCRdb re-analysed the 5' RACE reads in MiXCR, keeping a single row per CDR3 protein. This sample has some 80,000 distinct CDR3 sequences, with 12% found just once. Sequencing was done on a sample of whole blood. The receptors here all came from an adult who was a healthcare worker with PCR-confirmed SARS-CoV-2 infection or an uninfected control (not recorded which).

Many counts were recorded for this clonotype. This chain links TRBV20-1 with TRBJ2-7; 11 bases are a match to TRBD2. V trimming: 6 bases; J trimming: 4 bases; junction bases outside the gene matches: 8. This CDR3 has 14 amino acids. Germline V gives CDR1 DFQATT, CDR2 SNEGSKA (reference sequence). The CDR3 coding sequence is TGCAGTGCACCAACTAGCGGGAGTATATACGAGCAGTACTTC. Translating gives CSAPTSGSIYEQYF.

The rearrangement uses TRBV29-1 and TRBJ2-7, with 12 bases aligning to TRBD2. The CDR3 spans 13 residues. The V segment lost 7 bases and the J segment 3 bases; nucleotides outside the gene matches: 4. CDR1 SQVTM and CDR2 ANQGSEA come from the germline V gene. This CDR3 reads CSAMTSGSYEQYF. The CDR3 nucleotides read TGCAGCGCTATGACTAGCGGGAGCTACGAGCAGTACTTC.

V gene TRBV29-1 combines with J gene TRBJ2-7; no reliable D call. V lost 5 bases, J lost 4 bases, and 9 bases lay in between. Per germline, CDR1 SQVTM and CDR2 ANQGSEA. The CDR3 consists of 11 residues. The CDR3 DNA reads as TGCAGCGTTACGACCAGGTACGAGCAGTACTTC. It is translated as CSVTTRYEQYF.

This clonotype occurred a few times. V gene TRBV29-1 combines with J gene TRBJ1-2, with a weak D call TRBD1 (6 bases). Germline values: CDR1 SQVTM, CDR2 ANQGSEA. This CDR3 contains 12 residues. Trimming took 7 bases from V and 8 from J, leaving 17 bases between them. The CDR3 DNA reads as TGCAGCGCGTTTCTAAACAGGGAGGGCTACACCTTC. Protein sequence: CSAFLNREGYTF.

This clonotype was picked up many times. This sequence joins TRBV7-2 and TRBJ2-3; D may be TRBD2 (6 bases). CDR3 length: 13 residues. CDR1 is SGHTA and CDR2 is FQGNSA in the germline V gene. The V and J ends lost 8 bases and 6 bases respectively, with 15 bases between them. The CDR3 coding sequence is TGTGCCAGCTTACCCCCGGCGGGGGATACGCAGTATTTT. Translating gives CASLPPAGDTQYF.

V usage is TRBV7-6 and J usage is TRBJ1-1; D call uncertain. This CDR3 contains 13 residues. Germline CDR1 is SGHVS and CDR2 is FNYEAQ. Trimming left V 5 bases short and J 1 base short, with 8 bases between. CDR3 residues: CASSRSGNTEAFF. CDR3 sequence (DNA): TGTGCCAGCAGCCGCAGTGGGAACACTGAAGCTTTCTTT.

This chain joins TRBV20-1 and TRBJ2-3; TRBD1 might be the D (6 bases). The V and J ends lost 7 bases and 5 bases respectively, with 13 bases between them. Germline V gene lookup returns CDR1 DFQATT and CDR2 SNEGSKA (reference sequence). This CDR3 has 12 amino acids. CDR3 in amino acids: CSVDSPRDTQYF. The CDR3 coding sequence is TGCAGTGTGGACAGCCCCCGAGATACGCAGTATTTT.

The CDR3 bases are TGTGCCTGGAGTGACTGGTACACCGGGGAGCTGTTTTTT. Translating gives CAWSDWYTGELFF. The V and J genes are TRBV30 and TRBJ2-2; D gene uncertain. The CDR3 is made up of 13 amino acids. The V end was cut by 1 base, the J end by 3 bases, with 6 bases between. The germline CDR1 and CDR2 sequences are GTSNPN and SVGIG (reference sequence).

This chain uses TRBV12-3 or TRBV12-4 with TRBJ1-1, with D possibly being TRBD1 (5 bases). The V and J ends lost 3 bases and 5 bases respectively, with 7 bases between them. CDR3 length: 12 residues. CDR3 DNA sequence: TGTGCCAGCAGTTTCGGGGGGACTGAAGCTTTCTTT. Its protein is CASSFGGTEAFF.

This chain uses TRBV3-1 with TRBJ2-1; D is possibly TRBD2 (5 bases). Trimming left V 1 base short and J 3 bases short, with 7 bases between. The germline V gene has CDR1 LGHDT and CDR2 YNNKEL (reference sequence). This CDR3 is built from 14 residues. The CDR3 DNA reads TGTGCCAGCAGCCAAGGGACTTACTACAATGAGCAGTTCTTC. Its translation is CASSQGTYYNEQFF.

V and J are TRBV4-3 and TRBJ1-2; D possibly corresponds to TRBD1 (5 bases). The V end was cut by 8 bases, the J end by 4 bases, with 14 bases between. CDR3 length equals 13 residues. Per the germline V gene, CDR1 is LGHNA and CDR2 is YSLEER. CDR3 region: CASGEVGVYGYTF. DNA for the CDR3: TGCGCCAGCGGGGAAGTAGGGGTCTATGGCTACACCTTC.

This clonotype was seen only a few times. The rearrangement links TRBV7-9 to TRBJ2-5; 7 nucleotides align to TRBD1. The trim removed 6 bases at V and 3 bases at J, leaving 10 bases unmatched. The germline CDR1 and CDR2 sequences are SEHNR and FQNEAQ (reference sequence). This CDR3 spans 15 amino acids. CDR3: CASRPDFTGEETQYF. The CDR3 bases are TGTGCCAGCAGGCCCGATTTTACAGGGGAAGAGACCCAGTACTTC. Full variable domain (missing parts from reference TRBV7-9 and TRBJ2-5): DTGVSQNPRHKITKRGQNVTFRCDPISEHNRLYWYRQTLGQGPEFLTYFQNEAQLEKSRLLSDRFSAERPKGSFSTLEIQRTEQGDSAMYLCASRPDFTGEETQYFGPGTRLLVL.

In its sample, this clonotype was seen a few times. The CDR3 protein is CASSFFGMNTEAFF. DNA of the CDR3: TGTGCCAGCAGTTTTTTCGGGATGAACACTGAAGCTTTCTTT. The J gene is TRBJ1-1, the V gene TRBV12-3 or TRBV12-4; D not resolved. Trimming took off 3 bases at V and 0 bases at J, with 8 bases between the two ends. The CDR3 length is 14 residues.

This clonotype was detected many times. The chain is built from TRBV7-3 and TRBJ2-5; TRBD2 matches at 10 bases. This CDR3 is built from 14 residues. V was pared by 4 bases and J by 2 bases, with 1 base of the junction left unmatched. CDR1 SGHTA and CDR2 FQGTGA come from the germline V gene. This CDR3 reads CASSSAGGQETQYF. CDR3 in DNA: TGTGCCAGCAGCTCAGCGGGAGGGCAAGAGACCCAGTACTTC. Full variable domain (missing parts from reference TRBV7-3 and TRBJ2-5): GAGVSQTPSNKVTEKGKYVELRCDPISGHTALYWYRQSLGQGPEFLIYFQGTGAADDSGLPNDRFFAVRPEGSVSTLKIQRTERGDSAVYLCASSSAGGQETQYFGPGTRLLVL.

In this sample, this clonotype turned up a few times. The V gene is TRBV20-1, the J gene TRBJ1-6; no reliable D call. Germline lookup yields CDR1 DFQATT and CDR2 SNEGSKA (reference sequence). The V end was cut by 6 bases, the J end by 10 bases, with 25 bases between. The CDR3 runs to 16 residues. CDR3 in amino acids: CSALPSRRVVGSPLHF. Written as DNA, the CDR3 is TGCAGTGCCCTACCCTCTAGAAGGGTGGTAGGATCACCCCTCCACTTT.

The table lists this clonotype with a few counts. This chain connects TRBV2 to TRBJ1-1, with a tentative D call TRBD1 (5 bases). The length of the CDR3 is 13 residues. V was pared by 2 bases and J by 5 bases, with 9 bases between. Germline V CDR1 and CDR2: SNHLY, FYNNEI. The DNA for the CDR3 is TGTGCCAGCAGTGAAATCAGGGAAACTGAAGCTTTCTTT. Protein: CASSEIRETEAFF.